This is a list of T cell receptor beta chains from one sample in a study of blood T cell repertoires in COVID-19. Here immunoSEQ multiplex PCR was the method, and the copy in TCRdb shows in-frame clones only, minus some. The sample carries over 65,000 clones, around 81% recorded once. Sequencing was carried out using peripheral blood. Receptors were obtained from a man older than 75 with acute or convalescent COVID-19. Both conserved end residues are part of each CDR3. The order of the fields is clone size, V gene, D gene, CDR3 length, J gene, CDR3 DNA, CDR3 protein. A D gene is named only where the DNA matches it firmly. Rows may omit the clone size; those that give it use once, few, many or a size class.

size: .
V: TRBV7-3
D: TRBD1
length: 15
J: TRBJ1-2
DNA: TGTGCCAGCAGCTTAACCCGGGACAGGGAGTATGGCTACACCTTC
CDR3: CASSLTRDREYGYTF

size: .
V: TRBV18
D: .
length: 15
J: TRBJ1-1
DNA: TGTGCCAGCTCACCACCGGCAGTGGTGTCCGCTGAAGCTTTCTTT
CDR3: CASSPPAVVSAEAFF

size: .
V: TRBV5-1
D: .
length: 16
J: TRBJ2-1
DNA: TGCGCCAGCAGCTGGACGGAGGGCCCATCCTACAATGAGCAGTTCTTC
CDR3: CASSWTEGPSYNEQFF

size: .
V: TRBV6-4
D: TRBD2
length: 14
J: TRBJ2-3
DNA: TGTGCCAGCAGTACTAGCGGGAGATCAGATACGCAGTATTTT
CDR3: CASSTSGRSDTQYF

size: .
V: TRBV30
D: TRBD1
length: 13
J: TRBJ1-1
DNA: TGTGCCTGGAGTCGACTAGGGGGCCTGGAAGCTTTCTTT
CDR3: CAWSRLGGLEAFF

size: .
V: TRBV5-1
D: .
length: 15
J: TRBJ1-1
DNA: TGCGCCAGCAGCTTGGAATGGGCCCCAGGCACTGAAGCTTTCTTT
CDR3: CASSLEWAPGTEAFF

size: .
V: TRBV24-1
D: .
length: 12
J: TRBJ1-2
DNA: TGTGCCACCAGTACTTCTAACTATGGCTACACCTTC
CDR3: CATSTSNYGYTF

size: .
V: TRBV5-8
D: TRBD1
length: 14
J: TRBJ2-7
DNA: TGTGCCAGCAGCCTCGACAGGGTAAGACACGAGCAGTACTTC
CDR3: CASSLDRVRHEQYF

size: .
V: TRBV4-3
D: .
length: 13
J: TRBJ2-5
DNA: TGCGCCAGCAGCCAGGGCCGGGAAGCGACCCAGTACTTC
CDR3: CASSQGREATQYF

size: .
V: TRBV3-1/TRBV3-2
D: TRBD1
length: 15
J: TRBJ2-1
DNA: TGTGCCAGCAGCCAAGACAGGGGGATATACAATGAGCAGTTCTTC
CDR3: CASSQDRGIYNEQFF

size: .
V: TRBV28
D: .
length: 11
J: TRBJ1-5
DNA: TGTGCCAGCAGTCAAAATCAGCCCCAGCATTTT
CDR3: CASSQNQPQHF

size: .
V: TRBV6-5
D: .
length: 14
J: TRBJ2-2
DNA: TGTGCCAGCACTCAACCCGGGAACACCGGGGAGCTGTTTTTT
CDR3: CASTQPGNTGELFF

size: .
V: TRBV6-5
D: TRBD1
length: 15
J: TRBJ2-7
DNA: TGTGCCAGCAGTTACCCTACAGGGGGCCGGTACGAGCAGTACTTC
CDR3: CASSYPTGGRYEQYF

size: few
V: TRBV4-1
D: TRBD1
length: 15
J: TRBJ2-7
DNA: TGCGCCAGCAGCCAAGCGGGGACAGGGTCCCACGAGCAGTACTTC
CDR3: CASSQAGTGSHEQYF

size: .
V: TRBV5-1
D: .
length: 16
J: TRBJ2-1
DNA: TGCGCCAGCAGCTCTATAACAGTGAGCTCCTACAATGAGCAGTTCTTC
CDR3: CASSSITVSSYNEQFF

size: .
V: TRBV7-2
D: .
length: 14
J: TRBJ2-3
DNA: TGTGCCAGCAGCTTAACGAGGGACACAGATACGCAGTATTTT
CDR3: CASSLTRDTDTQYF

size: .
V: TRBV18
D: .
length: 15
J: TRBJ1-4
DNA: TGTGCCAGCTCACCAGAACAGGTGTTTAATGAAAAACTGTTTTTT
CDR3: CASSPEQVFNEKLFF

size: .
V: TRBV4-1
D: TRBD1
length: 14
J: TRBJ1-6
DNA: TGCGCCAGCAGCGCACAGGGGGATGCTTCACCCCTCCACTTT
CDR3: CASSAQGDASPLHF

size: .
V: TRBV7-9
D: .
length: 15
J: TRBJ1-1
DNA: TGTGCCAGCAGCTCCAGGGCCTCAATGAACACTGAAGCTTTCTTT
CDR3: CASSSRASMNTEAFF

size: once
V: TRBV5-1
D: TRBD1
length: 14
J: TRBJ1-2
DNA: TGCGCCAGCAGCTTGGCCGAGACAGGGGCCGGCTACACCTTC
CDR3: CASSLAETGAGYTF

size: .
V: TRBV6-6
D: .
length: 14
J: TRBJ1-4
DNA: TGTGCCAGCAGTTACCCCGGGCGGGATGAAAAACTGTTTTTT
CDR3: CASSYPGRDEKLFF

size: .
V: TRBV4-3
D: TRBD1
length: 15
J: TRBJ1-4
DNA: TGCGCCAGCAGCCAACCGGGACAGCCTAATGAAAAACTGTTTTTT
CDR3: CASSQPGQPNEKLFF

size: .
V: TRBV7-9
D: TRBD2
length: 15
J: TRBJ2-1
DNA: TGTGCCAGCAGCTTAGCGGGAGGGCCTTTCAATGAGCAGTTCTTC
CDR3: CASSLAGGPFNEQFF

size: few
V: TRBV28
D: TRBD1
length: 18
J: TRBJ2-6
DNA: TGTGCCAGCAGTTTTTCGGGGACAGCATTCTCTGGGGCCAACGTCCTGACTTTC
CDR3: CASSFSGTAFSGANVLTF

size: .
V: TRBV5-4
D: .
length: 15
J: TRBJ2-1
DNA: TGTGCCAGCAGCTTGGGGACACAAAAGGGTAATGAGCAGTTCTTC
CDR3: CASSLGTQKGNEQFF

size: .
V: TRBV27
D: TRBD2
length: 17
J: TRBJ2-3
DNA: TGTGCCAGCAGCCCAGGACTAGCGGGAGGGCCGGCGGATACGCAGTATTTT
CDR3: CASSPGLAGGPADTQYF

size: .
V: TRBV7-3
D: .
length: 15
J: TRBJ1-2
DNA: TGTGCCAGCAGCCCGGGACATCGAGCTAACTATGGCTACACCTTC
CDR3: CASSPGHRANYGYTF

size: few
V: TRBV24-1
D: .
length: 14
J: TRBJ2-3
DNA: TGTGCCACCAGTGATCCAACAGGGACAGATACGCAGTATTTT
CDR3: CATSDPTGTDTQYF

size: .
V: TRBV20-1
D: TRBD2
length: 16
J: TRBJ2-7
DNA: TGCAGTGCTAATGACCCCCGAAGGGCGGGAGCCTACGAGCAGTACTTC
CDR3: CSANDPRRAGAYEQYF

size: .
V: TRBV5-1
D: TRBD1
length: 17
J: TRBJ1-3
DNA: TGCGCCAGCAGCAAGGGGACAGGGTCGAGCTCTGGAAACACCATATATTTT
CDR3: CASSKGTGSSSGNTIYF

size: .
V: TRBV5-1
D: .
length: 16
J: TRBJ1-3
DNA: TGCGCCAGCAGCTTGAATGCAGGTTCCTCTGGAAACACCATATATTTT
CDR3: CASSLNAGSSGNTIYF

size: .
V: TRBV27
D: TRBD1
length: 16
J: TRBJ2-7
DNA: TGTGCCAGCCGCCAGGGGGCTAGAGCGGACAACTACGAGCAGTACTTC
CDR3: CASRQGARADNYEQYF

size: .
V: TRBV28
D: .
length: 15
J: TRBJ2-1
DNA: TGTGCCAGCAGTTTAATCGGGGGTGTCTTCAATGAGCAGTTCTTC
CDR3: CASSLIGGVFNEQFF

size: .
V: TRBV11-2
D: TRBD1
length: 16
J: TRBJ1-2
DNA: TGTGCCAGCAGCCCAAGGACAGGGGGCGCCTACTATGGCTACACCTTC
CDR3: CASSPRTGGAYYGYTF

size: .
V: TRBV2
D: TRBD2
length: 13
J: TRBJ2-3
DNA: TGTGCCAGCGAGCGGGAGAGCACAGATACGCAGTATTTT
CDR3: CASERESTDTQYF

size: .
V: TRBV18
D: .
length: 17
J: TRBJ1-1
DNA: TGTGCCAGCTCACCGCCGGGAAGGGGGGGGATGAACACTGAAGCTTTCTTT
CDR3: CASSPPGRGGMNTEAFF

size: once
V: TRBV18
D: TRBD1
length: 16
J: TRBJ1-2
DNA: TGTGCCAGCTCACCACCGACGGGGGCAGGGGGCGGCGGCTACACCTTC
CDR3: CASSPPTGAGGGGYTF

size: .
V: TRBV6-1
D: .
length: 15
J: TRBJ2-7
DNA: TGTGCCAGCAGTGAAGCGGGCAGGGGTGCCTACGAGCAGTACTTC
CDR3: CASSEAGRGAYEQYF

size: .
V: TRBV6-9
D: TRBD2
length: 13
J: TRBJ2-7
DNA: TGTGCCAGCGGGGTAGCGGGCCGCTACGAGCAGTACTTC
CDR3: CASGVAGRYEQYF

size: .
V: TRBV19
D: TRBD2
length: 15
J: TRBJ2-1
DNA: TGTGCCAGTAGTTCTAGCGGGAGCTCCTACAATGAGCAGTTCTTC
CDR3: CASSSSGSSYNEQFF

size: .
V: TRBV9
D: TRBD2
length: 15
J: TRBJ2-3
DNA: TGTGCCAGCAGCCGCGGACTAGCGGGAGTAGATACGCAGTATTTT
CDR3: CASSRGLAGVDTQYF

size: .
V: TRBV6-6
D: TRBD2
length: 16
J: TRBJ2-1
DNA: TGTGCCAGCAGTCGAACTCCTAGCGGGAGTGTCAATGAGCAGTTCTTC
CDR3: CASSRTPSGSVNEQFF

size: .
V: TRBV4-3
D: TRBD1
length: 15
J: TRBJ2-1
DNA: TGCGCCAGCAGCACTCGACAGGGATACTACAATGAGCAGTTCTTC
CDR3: CASSTRQGYYNEQFF

size: .
V: TRBV7-9
D: .
length: 14
J: TRBJ1-3
DNA: TGTGCCAGCAGCCCCTTCAGCTCTGGAAACACCATATATTTT
CDR3: CASSPFSSGNTIYF

size: .
V: TRBV28
D: .
length: 15
J: TRBJ1-2
DNA: TGTGCCAGCACTCATGGGTCGGGCGGAGGCTATGGCTACACCTTC
CDR3: CASTHGSGGGYGYTF

size: .
V: TRBV30
D: .
length: 15
J: TRBJ2-7
DNA: TGTGCCTGGAGCGATCCCGGCCCGGGTACCCACGAGCAGTACTTC
CDR3: CAWSDPGPGTHEQYF

size: .
V: TRBV2
D: .
length: 16
J: TRBJ1-5
DNA: TGTGCCAGCAGCAATCGACAGTATGGAAGCAATCAGCCCCAGCATTTT
CDR3: CASSNRQYGSNQPQHF

size: .
V: TRBV27
D: TRBD2
length: 19
J: TRBJ2-4
DNA: TGTGCCAGCAACGCCTCTAGCGGGGAGTGGTGGGGAGCCAAAAACATTCAGTACTTC
CDR3: CASNASSGEWWGAKNIQYF

size: few
V: TRBV15
D: TRBD1
length: 19
J: TRBJ1-2
DNA: TGTGCCACCAGCAGAGCAGAAAGGACAGGGGACGGTAGGCGGTATGGCTACACCTTC
CDR3: CATSRAERTGDGRRYGYTF

size: .
V: TRBV6-6
D: .
length: 14
J: TRBJ2-6
DNA: TGTGCCAGCACCCCGTCTGCTGGGGCCAACGTCCTGACTTTC
CDR3: CASTPSAGANVLTF

size: .
V: TRBV6-5
D: TRBD1
length: 15
J: TRBJ1-3
DNA: TGTGCCAGCAGCGCAGCCGGGACAGGGGAACGCACCATATATTTT
CDR3: CASSAAGTGERTIYF

size: .
V: TRBV5-8
D: .
length: 15
J: TRBJ2-1
DNA: TGTGCCAGCAGCCCCAGACAGTCCCTCTACAATGAGCAGTTCTTC
CDR3: CASSPRQSLYNEQFF

size: few
V: TRBV19
D: .
length: 15
J: TRBJ1-2
DNA: TGTGCCAGTAGTAAACCGCCAGGGAGGATCTATGGCTACACCTTC
CDR3: CASSKPPGRIYGYTF

size: .
V: TRBV29-1
D: .
length: 12
J: TRBJ2-5
DNA: TGCAGCGTTGAAGGCGGTGAAGAGACCCAGTACTTC
CDR3: CSVEGGEETQYF

size: .
V: TRBV18
D: .
length: 15
J: TRBJ2-7
DNA: TGTGCCAGCTCACCACGGACAATACCCTCCTACGAGCAGTACTTC
CDR3: CASSPRTIPSYEQYF

size: .
V: TRBV5-1
D: .
length: 15
J: TRBJ2-1
DNA: TGCGCCAGCAGCTCCGCCACAGCCTCCTACAATGAGCAGTTCTTC
CDR3: CASSSATASYNEQFF

size: .
V: TRBV6-6
D: TRBD1
length: 16
J: TRBJ1-1
DNA: TGTGCCAGCAGTTTTCGCAGGGGGCGTAAGAACACTGAAGCTTTCTTT
CDR3: CASSFRRGRKNTEAFF

size: .
V: TRBV5-1
D: .
length: 13
J: TRBJ1-1
DNA: TGCGCCAGCAGCCTCTTCTCACAGTATGAAGCTTTCTTT
CDR3: CASSLFSQYEAFF

size: .
V: TRBV5-5
D: TRBD1
length: 15
J: TRBJ2-1
DNA: TGTGCCAGCAGCTTGGCCGACAGGGGGCAGAGTGAGCAGTTCTTC
CDR3: CASSLADRGQSEQFF